This record concerns one T cell receptor (beta chain) sequence. Its specificity is not known. V dropped 0 bases and J dropped 6 bases, with 7 bases sitting between them. The CDR3 is made up of 13 amino acids. The germline CDR1 and CDR2 sequences are LGHNA and YNFKEQ. TCRdb reprocessed the 5' RACE reads with MiXCR, giving one entry per CDR3 protein. Of roughly 150,000 distinct CDR3 sequences listed, 13% to 15% are singletons. This specimen comes from a study of T-cell memory formation after mild COVID-19. Background on the study: Clustering of TCRs was largely donor specific.

Study results and caveats: Researchers found some responding clones in pre-infection memory, a sign that cross-reactive memory joined.

The rearrangement joins TRBV4-2 to TRBJ2-3; no clear D. This TCR was recovered from an adult woman who had mild COVID-19 (a few samples of this study predate the infection). Cell type and time point are not known. Sequenced material: PBMCs or a T cell subset sorted from them (not recorded which). The CDR3 sequence is CASSQDLEDTQYF. The CDR3 nucleotides are TGTGCCAGCAGCCAAGATCTTGAGGATACGCAGTATTTT.